This T cell receptor beta chain was identified in a study of beta chain features in type 1 diabetes. Study conclusions and caveats: A potential influence of HLA type upon TCRB rearrangement remained unresolved herein. Type 1 diabetes patients had moderately but significantly shorter TCRB CDR3s in all four CD4+ subsets. VDJ junctions sequenced from type 1 diabetes patients showed fewer insertions and more deletions.

Sequencing targeted expressed TCRB transcripts, as all isolated RNA had been reverse transcribed. The method was immunoSEQ multiplex PCR; TCRdb's version includes in-frame clones alone and lacks a portion of them. In the table there are hundreds of thousands of clones, around 15% of which are singletons. Concerning this clone: Its target is unknown.

The germline V gene encodes CDR1 SGHAT and CDR2 FQNNGV. With 0 bases removed from V and 4 bases from J, the gap between germline ends came to 9 bases. This CDR3 region has 14 residues. Based on CD45RO/CCR7/CD25/CD127/CD95/CD27, CD4+ regulatory, stem cell-like memory, naive and central memory cells were sorted. Purity of each sorted population was above 95%. The chain recombines TRBV11-2 with TRBJ1-1; D may be TRBD1 (5 bases). The receptor was isolated from a man younger than 40 with type 1 diabetes. The sample was naive CD4+ T cells from blood. CDR3 coding DNA: TGTGCCAGCAGCTTAGAACGACAGACCACTGAAGCTTTCTTT. Residues: CASSLERQTTEAFF.